The source of this TCR beta chain is a study of T cells after yellow fever vaccination. One entry per CDR3 protein, called by TCRdb with MiXCR from the 5' RACE reads. The sample lists 28,000 or so distinct CDR3 sequences, 4.4% occurring once. This clonotype was counted many times. This TCR was sampled from a young man who received the YFV17D yellow fever vaccine. Here the sequenced sample was CD8+ T cells sorted from PBMCs, taken 5 days after the yellow fever booster vaccination.

Here the CDR3 reads CSVVEGITGELFF. The CDR3 nucleotides are TGCAGCGTTGTTGAGGGTATAACCGGGGAGCTGTTTTTT. The chain employs TRBV29-1 and TRBJ2-2, with D perhaps TRBD2 (5 bases). The CDR3 loop spans 13 amino acids. Germline V gene lookup returns CDR1 SQVTM and CDR2 ANQGSEA. V was pared by 4 bases and J by 5 bases, with 11 bases between.